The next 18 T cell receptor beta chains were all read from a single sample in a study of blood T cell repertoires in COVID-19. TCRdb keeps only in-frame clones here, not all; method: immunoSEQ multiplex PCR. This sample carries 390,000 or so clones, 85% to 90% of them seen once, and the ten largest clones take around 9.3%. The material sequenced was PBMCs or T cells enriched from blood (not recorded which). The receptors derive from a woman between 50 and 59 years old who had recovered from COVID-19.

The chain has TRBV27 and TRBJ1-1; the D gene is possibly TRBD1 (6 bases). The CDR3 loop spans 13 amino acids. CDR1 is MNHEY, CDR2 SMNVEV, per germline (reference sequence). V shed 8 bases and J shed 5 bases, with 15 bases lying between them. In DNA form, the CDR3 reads TGTGCCAGCCGATGGCAGGGGCAGACTGAAGCTTTCTTT. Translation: CASRWQGQTEAFF.

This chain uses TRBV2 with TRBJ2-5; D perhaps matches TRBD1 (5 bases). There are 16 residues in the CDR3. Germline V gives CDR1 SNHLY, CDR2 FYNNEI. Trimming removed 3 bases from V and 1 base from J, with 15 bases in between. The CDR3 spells CASSDPGREAQETQYF. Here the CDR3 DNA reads TGTGCCAGCAGTGATCCCGGCAGGGAAGCCCAAGAGACCCAGTACTTC.

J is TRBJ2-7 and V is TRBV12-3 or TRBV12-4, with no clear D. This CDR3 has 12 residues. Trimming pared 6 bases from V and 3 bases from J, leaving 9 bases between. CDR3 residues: CASREQSYEQYF. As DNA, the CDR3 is TGTGCCAGCAGGGAACAGAGCTACGAGCAGTACTTC.

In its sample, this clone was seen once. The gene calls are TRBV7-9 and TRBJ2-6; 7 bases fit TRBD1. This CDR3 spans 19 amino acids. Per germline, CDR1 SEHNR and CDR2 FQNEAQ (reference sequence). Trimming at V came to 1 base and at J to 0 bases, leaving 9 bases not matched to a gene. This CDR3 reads CASSLDPRTGLSGANVLTF. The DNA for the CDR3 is TGTGCCAGCAGCTTAGACCCCCGGACAGGCCTCTCTGGGGCCAACGTCCTGACTTTC.

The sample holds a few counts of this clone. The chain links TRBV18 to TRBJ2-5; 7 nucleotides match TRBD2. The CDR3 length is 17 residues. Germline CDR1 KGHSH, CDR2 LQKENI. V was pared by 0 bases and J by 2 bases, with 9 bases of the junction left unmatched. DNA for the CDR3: TGTGCCAGCTCACCACCGGGATCCGGGAGGCAGCAAGAGACCCAGTACTTC. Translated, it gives CASSPPGSGRQQETQYF.

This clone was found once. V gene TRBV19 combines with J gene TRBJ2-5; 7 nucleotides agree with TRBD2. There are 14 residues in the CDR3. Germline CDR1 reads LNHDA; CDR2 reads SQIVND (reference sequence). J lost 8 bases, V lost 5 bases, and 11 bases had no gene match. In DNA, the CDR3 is TGTGCCAGTAGTTACCGGGAGGCAGCGGGCACCCAGTACTTC. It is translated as CASSYREAAGTQYF.

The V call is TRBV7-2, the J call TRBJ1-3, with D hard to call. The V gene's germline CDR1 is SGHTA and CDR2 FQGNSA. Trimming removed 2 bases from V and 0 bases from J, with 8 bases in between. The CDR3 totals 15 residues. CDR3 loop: CASSLWASSGNTIYF. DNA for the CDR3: TGTGCCAGCAGCTTATGGGCGAGCTCTGGAAACACCATATATTTT.

CDR3 amino acids: CAISERAGSGHEKLFF. CDR3 coding DNA: TGTGCCATCAGTGAACGGGCCGGGAGTGGTCATGAAAAACTGTTTTTT. This chain joins TRBV10-3 and TRBJ1-4; no clear D. Germline-derived CDR1 and CDR2 are ENHRY and SYGVKD. The CDR3 length is 16 residues. V dropped 3 bases and J dropped 6 bases, with 17 bases sitting between them.

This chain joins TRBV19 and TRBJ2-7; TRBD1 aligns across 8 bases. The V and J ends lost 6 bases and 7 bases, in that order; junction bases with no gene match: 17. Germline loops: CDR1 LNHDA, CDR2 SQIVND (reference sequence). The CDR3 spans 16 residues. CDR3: CASSPLFGTGTLEQYF. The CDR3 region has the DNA TGTGCCAGTAGCCCTCTTTTTGGGACAGGTACCCTGGAGCAGTACTTC.

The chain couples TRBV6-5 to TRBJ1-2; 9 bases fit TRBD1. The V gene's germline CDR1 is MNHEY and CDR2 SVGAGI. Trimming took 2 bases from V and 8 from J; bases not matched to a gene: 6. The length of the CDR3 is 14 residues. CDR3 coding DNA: TGTGCCAGCAGTTACGCGGGACAGGGTTACGGCTACACCTTC. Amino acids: CASSYAGQGYGYTF.

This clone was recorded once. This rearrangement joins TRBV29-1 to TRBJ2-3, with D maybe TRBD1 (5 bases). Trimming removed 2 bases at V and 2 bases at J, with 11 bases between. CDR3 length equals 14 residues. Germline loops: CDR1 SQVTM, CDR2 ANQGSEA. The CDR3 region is CSVERGRVTDTQYF. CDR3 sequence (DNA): TGCAGCGTTGAACGAGGCAGGGTCACAGATACGCAGTATTTT.

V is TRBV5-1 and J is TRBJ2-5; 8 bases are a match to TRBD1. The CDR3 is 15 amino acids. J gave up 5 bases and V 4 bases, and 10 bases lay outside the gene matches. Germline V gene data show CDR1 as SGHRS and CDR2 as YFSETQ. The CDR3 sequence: CASSKGQGRRETQYF. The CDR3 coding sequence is TGCGCCAGCAGCAAAGGACAGGGTCGGCGGGAGACCCAGTACTTC.

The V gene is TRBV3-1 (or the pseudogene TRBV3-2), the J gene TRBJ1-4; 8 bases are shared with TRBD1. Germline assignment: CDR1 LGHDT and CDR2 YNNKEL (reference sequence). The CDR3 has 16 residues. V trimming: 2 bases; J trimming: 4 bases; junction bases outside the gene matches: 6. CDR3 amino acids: CASSQPTGGGNEKLFF. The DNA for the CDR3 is TGTGCCAGCAGCCAACCAACAGGGGGTGGTAATGAAAAACTGTTTTTT.

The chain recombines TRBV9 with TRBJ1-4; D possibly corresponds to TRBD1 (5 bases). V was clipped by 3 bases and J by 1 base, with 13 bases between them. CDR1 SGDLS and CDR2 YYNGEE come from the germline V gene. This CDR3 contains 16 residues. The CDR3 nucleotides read TGTGCCAGCAGCGATACAGGTGCTCGAACTAATGAAAAACTGTTTTTT. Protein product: CASSDTGARTNEKLFF. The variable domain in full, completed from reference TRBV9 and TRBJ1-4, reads DSGVTQTPKHLITATGQRVTLRCSPRSGDLSVYWYQQSLDQGLQFLIQYYNGEERAKGNILERFSAQQFPDLHSELNLSSLELGDSALYFCASSDTGARTNEKLFFGSGTQLSVL.

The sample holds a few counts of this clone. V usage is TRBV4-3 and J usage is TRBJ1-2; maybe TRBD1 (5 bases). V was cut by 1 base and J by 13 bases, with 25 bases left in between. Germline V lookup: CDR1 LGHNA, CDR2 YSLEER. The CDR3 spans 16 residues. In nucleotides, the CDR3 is TGCGCCAGCAGCCAAGCCTTCTCAACCCGGGGGGATATATTCACCTTC. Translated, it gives CASSQAFSTRGDIFTF.

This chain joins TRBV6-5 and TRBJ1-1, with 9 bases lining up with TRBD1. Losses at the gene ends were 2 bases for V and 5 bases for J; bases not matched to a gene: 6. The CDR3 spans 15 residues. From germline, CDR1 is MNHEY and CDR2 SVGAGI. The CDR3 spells CASSYRWTGETEAFF. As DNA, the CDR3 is TGTGCCAGCAGTTACCGTTGGACAGGGGAGACTGAAGCTTTCTTT.

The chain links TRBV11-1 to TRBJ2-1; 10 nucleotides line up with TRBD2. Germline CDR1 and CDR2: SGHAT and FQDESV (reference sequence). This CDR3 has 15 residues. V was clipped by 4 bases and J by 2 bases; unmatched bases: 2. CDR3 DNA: TGTGCCAGCAGCTCGAGCGGGGGGGCCTACAATGAGCAGTTCTTC. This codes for CASSSSGGAYNEQFF.

DNA of the CDR3: TGTGCCAGTAGTATAGATCCAATTAACCTAGCGCTGGGCACTGAAGCTTTCTTT. Amino acids: CASSIDPINLALGTEAFF. The chain uses TRBV19 and TRBJ1-1; D unresolved. CDR1 LNHDA and CDR2 SQIVND come from the germline V gene (reference sequence). CDR3 size: 18 residues. V was pared by 0 bases and J by 4 bases, with 21 bases between. Filled out from reference TRBV19 and TRBJ1-1, the complete variable domain reads DGGITQSPKYLFRKEGQNVTLSCEQNLNHDAMYWYRQDPGQGLRLIYYSQIVNDFQKGDIAEGYSVSREKKESFPLTVTSAQKNPTAFYLCASSIDPINLALGTEAFFGQGTRLTVV.